This T cell receptor beta chain was documented in a study of Graves' ophthalmopathy and Graves' hyperthyroidism. Study context: Peripheral blood sampling occurred at initial diagnosis, before any treatment. Whole-study results and caveats: A model built from 13 signatures distinguished ophthalmopathy from stable hyperthyroidism with roughly 85% sensitivity and 81.08% specificity.

PBMCs were density-gradient isolated from roughly 10 ml fresh blood. The authors amplified TCR beta CDR3 regions from RNA transcripts. An opening RT-PCR round employed HTBI primers and preceded a second-round multiplex PCR. TCRdb independently ran MiXCR on the multiplex PCR reads; one entry per CDR3 protein. Of 200,000 to 300,000 distinct CDR3 sequences listed, around 42% were seen once; the top ten hold approximately 51%. This clonotype was counted only a few times. Its specificity is unknown. This TCR came from an adult man with Graves' ophthalmopathy. Material: peripheral blood.

The CDR3 loop is CSVIYWNTEAFF. The CDR3, as DNA: TGCAGCGTGATCTACTGGAACACTGAAGCTTTCTTT. V usage is TRBV29-1 and J usage is TRBJ1-1; D is unresolved. This CDR3 is built from 12 residues. The germline V and J ends were trimmed by 6 bases and 1 base, with 9 bases remaining between them. The V gene's germline CDR1 is SQVTM and CDR2 ANQGSEA.